The subject of this entry is one T cell receptor beta chain. The antigen remains unidentified. CDR3 length: 14 amino acids. The V and J ends lost 3 bases and 6 bases, in that order; junction bases with no gene match: 8. CDR1 is MNHEY, CDR2 SMNVEV, per germline (reference sequence). Only in-frame clones appear in the TCRdb table, and some are missing; sequencing was by immunoSEQ multiplex PCR. The repertoire consists of fewer than 700,000 clones, with approximately 95% occurring once and the leading ten covering approximately 0.12%. This entry comes from a study of shared clonotypes between healthy human individuals. Study background: Three CD4 naive, three CD4 memory, two CD8 naive and one CD8 memory plate were used per donor.

Overall study results and limits: Only blood underwent sampling, and tissue repertoires likely differ. Sharing across four donors was seen in about 5% of naive CD4 clonotypes.

CD45RO-negative, CCR7-positively selected cells formed the naive CD8 fraction, excluding terminally differentiated effector memory CD45RA+ cells. Among the donors, all were Caucasian adults who lived in Nashville, Tennessee. Sequenced material: naive CD8+ T cells sorted from blood. The clonotype originates from a woman between 25 and 40 years old in good health. The genes are TRBV27 and TRBJ2-7; the match to TRBD2 covers 7 bases. CDR3 sequence (DNA): TGTGCCAGCAGTTTCTTGGGGAGGGCGTTCGAGCAGTACTTC. This translates into CASSFLGRAFEQYF.